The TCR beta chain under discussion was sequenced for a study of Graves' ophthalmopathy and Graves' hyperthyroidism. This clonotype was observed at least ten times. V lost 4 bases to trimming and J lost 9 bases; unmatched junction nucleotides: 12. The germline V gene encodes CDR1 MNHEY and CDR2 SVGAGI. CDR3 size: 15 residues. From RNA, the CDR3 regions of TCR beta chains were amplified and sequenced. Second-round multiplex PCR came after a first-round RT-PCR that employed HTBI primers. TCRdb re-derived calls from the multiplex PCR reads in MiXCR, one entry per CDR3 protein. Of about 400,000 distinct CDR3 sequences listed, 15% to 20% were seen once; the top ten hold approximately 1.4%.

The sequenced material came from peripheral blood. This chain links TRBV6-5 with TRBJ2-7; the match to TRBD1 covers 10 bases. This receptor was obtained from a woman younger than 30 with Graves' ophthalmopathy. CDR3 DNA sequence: TGTGCCAGCAGTTTACCGACAGGGGGCTACGATGTGCAGTACTTC. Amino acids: CASSLPTGGYDVQYF.